This record looks at one T cell receptor (beta chain) sequence and its context. Its cognate antigen has yet to be identified. It has no much larger one-base neighbor in the sample; base qualities were not kept. The CDR3 goes from the cysteine to the phenylalanine over 15 residues. The kept DNA is CDR3 alone, 45 bases in frame from the first base. The germline V gene (reference sequence) yields SEHNR for CDR1 and FQNEAQ for CDR2. From V the trimming removes 5 bases and from J it removes 4 bases, while the gene matches leave 8 bases of the junction unaccounted for. This sample is drawn from a study of Graves' ophthalmopathy and Graves' hyperthyroidism (dated by TCRdb to 2017 to 2018). Notes on the research overall: Peripheral blood was collected at initial diagnosis, before any treatment. TCR beta repertoire signatures were used to distinguish Graves' ophthalmopathy from Graves' hyperthyroidism and to predict progression to ophthalmopathy. To explore V-J signatures distinguishing ophthalmopathy from hyperthyroidism, a discovery set of 100 or so patients (roughly 45 ophthalmopathy, 55 to 60 stable hyperthyroidism) was enrolled. Following sample collection, hyperthyroidism patients were given methimazole at a starting dose of 30 mg daily, and ophthalmopathy patients were given high-dose intravenous methylprednisolone. In total, under 150 blood samples were TCR-sequenced: some 40 ophthalmopathy, under 85 hyperthyroidism and approximately 17 hyperthyroidism-to-ophthalmopathy patients. An independent validation cohort comprised 18 hyperthyroidism patients and roughly 15 patients who later progressed from hyperthyroidism to ophthalmopathy. In more than five hyperthyroidism patients, the T-cell repertoires found in thyroid tissue were compared with those found in blood.

TCR beta CDR3 regions were amplified from RNA transcripts for repertoire sequencing. The first round of RT-PCR was done with HTBI primers and the Qiagen OneStep RT-PCR kit, and was followed by a second round of multiplex PCR, then size selection and purification. The libraries underwent paired-end sequencing with 100 bp reads on an Illumina HiSeq2000. On the study's bioinformatics: SOAPnuke was used to process the reads, throwing out any read that had adapters, had uncalled bases, had a mean Phred below 15, or lacked an exact constant-primer or identifier match. High-quality paired reads were merged with COPE v1.2.5. Each unique nucleotide sequence was defined as a clonotype, and clonotypes were aligned to IMGT TRB V, D and J references with MiTCR v1.1. Only V-J combinations with frequency above 0.0001 were analysed, covering around 99% of repertoires. For each V-J combination, a TCR clonal expansion and chaos score was defined as F50 clonal expansion divided by the chaos observed in the TCRdist matrix. Welch's t-statistics and random forest were used to reduce features to about a dozen V-J combinations, which were fed into a naive Bayes classifier. Thyroid-blood repertoire similarity was quantified with the Morisita-Horn index. TCRdb cleaned the public reads at Q25 with fastp, built clones with MiXCR and kept in-frame beta chains. Each record represents a unique CDR3 protein, reported with the most common genes and DNA among its rows. The V and J calls and clone size are TCRdb's, not the authors'. The sample profile shows 660,000 or so distinct CDR3 sequences; roughly two fifths of them were found once. The biggest ten clones account for about 3.3% of the sample.

Ophthalmopathy patients had moderately to severely active disease, Clinical Activity Score of at least 3, NOSPECS grade of at least 4, and disease duration under 3 months. Patients were excluded if they had other autoimmune diseases, uncontrolled infections, pregnancy or lactation. Clinical symptoms, serum thyroxine, TRAb, thyroid ultrasound and orbital computed tomography formed the basis of the diagnosis. Using Ficoll-Paque density gradient centrifugation, PBMCs were isolated from 9.5 to 10 ml of fresh peripheral blood. Trizol reagent was used to extract the total RNA, and its quality was then checked on an Agilent 2100 Bioanalyzer. General findings and caveats noted by the study authors: Sample size was not predetermined statistically, and investigators were not blinded to group allocation. Ophthalmopathy was separated from stable hyperthyroidism by the 13-signature model with roughly 87% sensitivity and roughly 83% specificity in cross-validation and with 80%/75% in the test set. In validation, the model predicted ophthalmopathy progression with roughly 68% sensitivity and 72% to 80% specificity; approximately 12 predicted patients were CT-confirmed with GO in a median of approximately 6.5 months. Most expanded thyroid clonotypes with frequency above 0.001 were also detected in blood, suggesting blood repertoires may reflect the thyroid immune response.

The TCR sequence derives from an adult man with Graves' ophthalmopathy. Recombination connected TRBV7-9 to TRBJ2-5; 9 junctional bases match TRBD2. Sample: peripheral blood. The sequence in DNA is TGTGCCAGCAGCGGACAGCGGGGGGAGGGAGAGACCCAGTACTTC. The resulting protein is CASSGQRGEGETQYF.